This section outlines one TCR beta chain sequence together with its context. This sample is part of a study of blood T cell repertoires in COVID-19. V shed 3 bases, J shed 5 bases, and the junction held 2 bases outside the gene matches. The CDR3 length is 14 residues. The germline V gene has CDR1 MNHEY and CDR2 SMNVEV (reference sequence). Clones were read by immunoSEQ multiplex PCR, and TCRdb kept only the in-frame ones, dropping some. The sample holds 110,000 to 150,000 clones, roughly 90% seen once. The sequenced material came from peripheral blood. This chain connects TRBV27 to TRBJ2-7; 12 bases are a match to TRBD1. This clonotype originated in a man in his forties or fifties with active or convalescent COVID-19. This chain's CDR3 is CASSLGQGAHEQYF. In nucleotides, the CDR3 is TGTGCCAGCAGTTTGGGACAGGGGGCCCACGAGCAGTACTTC.